Listed below are T cell receptor beta chains from one sample, sequenced in a study of T cell changes during pregnancy in multiple sclerosis. Using immunoSEQ multiplex PCR, the repertoire was profiled, and TCRdb retains in-frame clones only, with some absent. The data hold around 48,000 clones, with roughly nine tenths observed a single time. The sequencing here drew on CD8+ T cells from peripheral blood mononuclear cells, taken before pregnancy. The receptor set was obtained from a female donor with multiple sclerosis, enrolled in a pregnancy study. Both conserved end residues are part of each CDR3. Fields, in order: J gene, D gene, clone size, V gene, CDR3 protein, CDR3 DNA. The D gene is left open where the match is weak. A row's size may be missing; if present it is once, few, many or a size class.

TRBJ1-2,TRBD1,.,TRBV6-5,CASSNTGTGPYGYTF,TGTGCCAGCAGTAACACCGGGACAGGGCCCTATGGCTACACCTTC
TRBJ2-7,.,.,TRBV6-1,CASSEDAAGLYEQYF,TGTGCCAGCAGTGAAGATGCCGCAGGGCTCTACGAGCAGTACTTC
TRBJ2-2,TRBD2,.,TRBV10-3,CAINQFSSGNTGELFF,TGTGCCATCAACCAGTTCTCTAGCGGTAACACCGGGGAGCTGTTTTTT
TRBJ1-1,.,.,TRBV30,CAWSVAHYTEAFF,TGTGCCTGGAGTGTTGCCCACTACACTGAAGCTTTCTTT
TRBJ1-3,.,.,TRBV11-2,CASRPTVWEAGNTIYF,TGTGCCAGCAGACCGACCGTATGGGAGGCTGGAAACACCATATATTTT
TRBJ2-1,TRBD2,.,TRBV6-5,CASSSTSGGYNEQFF,TGTGCCAGCAGCTCAACTAGCGGGGGCTACAATGAGCAGTTCTTC
TRBJ2-3,TRBD2,.,TRBV9,CASSIRAGGWTDTQYF,TGTGCCAGCAGCATCCGAGCGGGGGGATGGACAGATACGCAGTATTTT
TRBJ2-2,.,.,TRBV5-6,CASSLDGEREVNTGELFF,TGTGCCAGCAGCTTGGACGGGGAAAGGGAGGTGAACACCGGGGAGCTGTTTTTT
TRBJ1-1,.,few,TRBV30,CAWSHMNTEAFF,TGTGCCTGGAGTCACATGAACACTGAAGCTTTCTTT
TRBJ2-5,.,.,TRBV7-7,CASSLGGGGRGETQYF,TGTGCTAGCAGCTTAGGCGGAGGGGGCCGAGGAGAGACCCAGTACTTC
TRBJ1-2,.,.,TRBV12-1,CASSRRQGGYGYTF,TGTGCCAGCAGCAGGCGACAGGGGGGCTATGGCTACACCTTC
TRBJ2-6,.,.,TRBV9,CASSVGGQLSSGANVLTF,TGTGCCAGCAGCGTAGGGGGACAACTGAGCTCTGGGGCCAACGTCCTGACTTTC
TRBJ2-1,TRBD2,.,TRBV7-3,CASSPLGGGLNEQFF,TGTGCCAGCAGCCCCCTGGGCGGGGGGCTTAATGAGCAGTTCTTC
TRBJ2-1,TRBD2,.,TRBV5-1,CASSITGGNEQFF,TGCGCCAGCAGCATAACCGGGGGGAATGAGCAGTTCTTC
TRBJ2-5,.,.,TRBV5-6,CASSQGQEETQYF,TGTGCCAGCAGCCAGGGACAAGAAGAGACCCAGTACTTC
TRBJ1-2,TRBD1,.,TRBV4-2,CASSPRGNGYTF,TGTGCCAGCAGCCCCAGGGGGAATGGCTACACCTTC
TRBJ2-7,TRBD2,.,TRBV2,CASRESSGPSYEQYF,TGTGCCAGCAGGGAATCTAGCGGACCTTCCTACGAGCAGTACTTC
TRBJ2-2,TRBD1,.,TRBV29-1,CSVDLGGTGTGELFF,TGCAGCGTTGACTTAGGGGGGACAGGTACCGGGGAGCTGTTTTTT
TRBJ1-1,.,.,TRBV4-3,CASSQVWGDGTEAFF,TGCGCCAGCAGCCAAGTCTGGGGGGATGGTACTGAAGCTTTCTTT
TRBJ1-2,TRBD1,.,TRBV6-1,CASSERGTGVQGYTF,TGTGCCAGCAGTGAAAGGGGAACAGGGGTTCAAGGCTACACCTTC
TRBJ1-4,.,.,TRBV19,CASSIPRRGEKLFF,TGTGCCAGTAGTATCCCACGCCGGGGTGAAAAACTGTTTTTT
TRBJ1-1,.,.,TRBV29-1,CSVALQGGTFF,TGCAGCGTCGCACTACAGGGTGGGACTTTCTTT
TRBJ2-7,TRBD1,few,TRBV29-1,CSVSDREEQYF,TGCAGCGTCTCGGACAGGGAAGAGCAGTACTTC
TRBJ2-2,.,.,TRBV11-2,CASTQSRGFTGELFF,TGTGCCAGCACCCAAAGTAGGGGGTTCACCGGGGAGCTGTTTTTT
TRBJ2-1,.,once,TRBV14,CASSLSGTYNEQFF,TGTGCCAGCAGCCTGTCCGGGACCTACAATGAGCAGTTCTTC
TRBJ2-3,TRBD2,.,TRBV5-4,CASSGGAGRTDTQYF,TGTGCCAGCAGCGGGGGAGCGGGGAGGACAGATACGCAGTATTTT
TRBJ1-2,TRBD1,.,TRBV6-5,CASSYSSTGENGYTF,TGTGCCAGCAGTTACTCGAGCACAGGGGAGAATGGCTACACCTTC
TRBJ2-3,TRBD2,.,TRBV9,CASSGLAGEATDTQYF,TGTGCCAGCAGCGGATTAGCGGGGGAGGCCACAGATACGCAGTATTTT
TRBJ2-7,TRBD1,once,TRBV5-1,CASSLERDRGYEQYF,TGCGCCAGCAGCTTGGAAAGGGACAGGGGGTACGAGCAGTACTTC
TRBJ1-4,TRBD1,.,TRBV7-9,CASSHRDRQNEKLFF,TGTGCCAGCAGTCACCGGGACAGGCAAAATGAAAAACTGTTTTTT
TRBJ2-4,TRBD1,.,TRBV9,CASSSPDRKSDIQYF,TGTGCCAGCAGCTCCCCGGACAGGAAGAGCGACATTCAGTACTTC
TRBJ1-1,.,once,TRBV30,CAWTWGENTEAFF,TGTGCCTGGACCTGGGGAGAGAACACTGAAGCTTTCTTT
TRBJ1-3,.,.,TRBV4-3,CASSQDAGSGNTIYF,TGCGCCAGCAGCCAAGATGCGGGCTCTGGAAACACCATATATTTT
TRBJ2-7,.,.,TRBV11-3,CASSPYAGAYEQYF,TGTGCCAGCAGCCCATACGCAGGGGCATACGAGCAGTACTTC
TRBJ1-2,.,.,TRBV4-3,CASSQAGGPNYGYTF,TGCGCCAGCAGCCAAGCGGGGGGGCCTAACTATGGCTACACCTTC
TRBJ2-7,.,.,TRBV7-9,CASSPWGGALNEQYF,TGTGCCAGCAGCCCCTGGGGGGGGGCCTTGAATGAGCAGTACTTC
TRBJ2-5,TRBD2,once,TRBV9,CASSAPRGGQETQYF,TGTGCCAGCAGCGCGCCCCGGGGGGGCCAAGAGACCCAGTACTTC
TRBJ2-7,TRBD2,.,TRBV5-6,CASSIGTSTYEQYF,TGTGCCAGCAGCATTGGGACTAGCACCTACGAGCAGTACTTC
TRBJ2-2,.,few,TRBV4-2,CASRDLPNTGELFF,TGTGCCAGCAGAGACTTACCGAACACCGGGGAGCTGTTTTTT
TRBJ2-3,TRBD2,.,TRBV19,CASSKDGGARNTQYF,TGTGCCAGTAGTAAAGACGGGGGGGCCCGTAATACGCAGTATTTT
TRBJ2-7,.,.,TRBV7-9,CASSLRTGMVYF,TGTGCCAGCAGCCTCCGGACGGGAATGGTGTACTTC
TRBJ2-3,TRBD2,.,TRBV9,CASSEEGGTDTQYF,TGTGCCAGCAGCGAGGAGGGAGGGACGGATACGCAGTATTTT
TRBJ2-2,TRBD2,.,TRBV29-1,CSVYSGGTTGELFF,TGCAGCGTTTATAGCGGGGGAACCACCGGGGAGCTGTTTTTT
TRBJ1-5,TRBD1,.,TRBV10-3,CATRQGMNQPQHF,TGTGCCACCAGACAGGGCATGAATCAGCCCCAGCATTTT
TRBJ2-7,TRBD1,.,TRBV19,CASSASGGSYEQYF,TGTGCCAGTAGTGCCTCAGGGGGCTCCTACGAGCAGTACTTC
TRBJ1-1,.,.,TRBV10-3,CAISEFHIVGEDLGRAFF,TGTGCCATCAGTGAGTTTCATATTGTTGGGGAGGACTTGGGTAGGGCTTTCTTT
TRBJ2-7,TRBD1,.,TRBV29-1,CSGTDRDPYEQYF,TGCAGCGGTACCGACAGGGACCCCTACGAGCAGTACTTC
TRBJ2-3,.,.,TRBV9,CASSAPEGDTQYF,TGTGCCAGCAGCGCCCCTGAGGGAGATACGCAGTATTTT
TRBJ1-6,.,.,TRBV27,CASSLSPFRQNYNSPLHF,TGTGCCAGCAGTTTATCGCCGTTCCGACAGAACTATAATTCACCCCTCCACTTT
TRBJ1-1,.,.,TRBV4-1,CASSRGLWGWGAEAFF,TGCGCCAGCAGCCGAGGGCTTTGGGGGTGGGGGGCTGAAGCTTTCTTT
TRBJ2-7,TRBD1,.,TRBV6-6,CASTQGQAYEQYF,TGTGCCAGCACCCAGGGACAGGCCTACGAGCAGTACTTC
TRBJ1-1,.,.,TRBV19,CASMPVSGLGAFF,TGTGCCAGCATGCCAGTATCAGGTCTCGGAGCTTTCTTT
TRBJ1-5,.,.,TRBV19,CASLLTSRWGEPQHF,TGTGCCAGCCTCCTCACGTCTCGTTGGGGGGAGCCCCAGCATTTT